This TCR beta chain comes out of a study of shared clonotypes between healthy human individuals. The overall study: Ranging from 18 to 49 in age, donors were a couple of women and a few men. Three plates were used per donor for CD4 naive, three for CD4 memory, two for CD8 naive and one for CD8 memory.

The V end was cut by 0 bases, the J end by 2 bases, with 8 bases between. Germline loops: CDR1 SGHAT, CDR2 FQNNGV. CDR3 length: 16 residues. The naive CD8 population came from CD45RO-negative cells selected for CCR7, without terminally differentiated effector memory CD45RA+ cells. Across several immunoSEQ plates, the genomic DNA of each subset was split evenly. Clones were read by immunoSEQ multiplex PCR, and TCRdb kept only the in-frame ones, dropping some. Here the sample spans about 2,100,000 clones, about 93% being singletons. General study findings and limits: Sequencing depth was expected to influence donor clonotype sharing.

About this clone itself: The target antigen is unknown.

The sequence derives from a man aged 18 to 29 in good health. Some clones in this sample may be carry-over from other donors' samples. Sequenced material: naive CD8+ T cells from PBMCs. V is TRBV11-2 and J is TRBJ2-6; the D call may be TRBD1 or TRBD2 (5 bases each). The CDR3 coding sequence is TGTGCCAGCAGCTTAGATCGAGGGGCTGGGGCCAACGTCCTGACTTTC. Amino acids: CASSLDRGAGANVLTF.